What follows is one T cell receptor (beta chain) and its context. In the source study's methods: Estimation of nucleated cell counts was performed using reference gene primer amplification. TCRdb keeps only in-frame clones here, not all; method: immunoSEQ multiplex PCR. Clone size and the V and J calls come from that table; the DNA yielded D and trimming. The sample yields 280,000 or so clones, 85% seen once. These data originate in a study of blood T cell repertoires in COVID-19. Study overall: COVID-19 samples collected from the United States, Italy and Spain covered acute and convalescent phases. The cDNA or gDNA used as material had been derived from T cells, B-cell-depleted T cells, or PBMCs.

The CDR3 loop spans 13 amino acids. Sequencing used peripheral blood. The clonotype originates from a human donor in a cohort sampled during active COVID-19. This sequence joins TRBV12-3 or TRBV12-4 and TRBJ1-3, with D possibly TRBD1 on 5 matching bases. CDR3 DNA: TGTGCTGCGGGGGGGAAGAACGGAAACACCATATATTTT. It specifies CAAGGKNGNTIYF.